This T cell receptor (beta chain) came from a study of blood T cell repertoires in COVID-19. Study overall: The United States, Italy and Spain supplied acute and convalescent COVID-19 samples.

The repertoire was sequenced with immunoSEQ multiplex PCR; TCRdb's copy has only in-frame clones and lacks some. The sample lists some 71,000 clones; about nine tenths were seen once. Germline assignment: CDR1 LGHNA and CDR2 YNFKEQ. The CDR3 covers 14 residues. Trimming stripped 3 bases from V and 0 bases from J, with 8 bases between. The TCR comes from a man aged 25-45 years with acute or convalescent COVID-19. This chain uses TRBV4-2 with TRBJ1-1; the D is unclear. The specimen was peripheral blood. CDR3 nucleotides: TGTGCCAGCAGCCAGGGGAGCCTGAACACTGAAGCTTTCTTT. As protein: CASSQGSLNTEAFF.